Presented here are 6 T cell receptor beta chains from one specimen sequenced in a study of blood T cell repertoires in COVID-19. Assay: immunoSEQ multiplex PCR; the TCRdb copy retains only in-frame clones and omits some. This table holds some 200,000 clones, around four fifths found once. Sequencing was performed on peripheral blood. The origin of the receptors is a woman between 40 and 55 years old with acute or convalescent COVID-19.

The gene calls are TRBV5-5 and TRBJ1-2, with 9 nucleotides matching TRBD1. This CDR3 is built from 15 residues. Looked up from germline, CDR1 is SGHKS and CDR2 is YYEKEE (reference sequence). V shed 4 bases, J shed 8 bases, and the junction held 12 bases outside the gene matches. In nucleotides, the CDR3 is TGTGCCAGCAGCCGGGACAGGGAGGTAATTGGCGGCTACACCTTC. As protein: CASSRDREVIGGYTF.

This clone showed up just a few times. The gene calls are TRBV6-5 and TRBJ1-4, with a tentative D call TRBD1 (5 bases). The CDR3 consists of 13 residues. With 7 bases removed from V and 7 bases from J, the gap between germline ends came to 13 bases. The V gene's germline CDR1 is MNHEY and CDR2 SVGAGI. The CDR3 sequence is CASKASGREKLFF. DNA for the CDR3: TGTGCCAGCAAGGCTTCAGGGCGTGAAAAACTGTTTTTT.

CDR3 protein: CASSQGAGGHYEQYF. CDR3 nucleotide sequence: TGCGCCAGCAGCCAAGGAGCCGGCGGGCACTACGAGCAGTACTTC. The chain combines TRBV4-1 with TRBJ2-7; TRBD2 might be the D (5 bases). The CDR3 has 15 amino acids. V lost 1 base, J lost 3 bases, and 13 bases lay in between. The V gene's germline CDR1 is MGHRA and CDR2 YSYEKL.

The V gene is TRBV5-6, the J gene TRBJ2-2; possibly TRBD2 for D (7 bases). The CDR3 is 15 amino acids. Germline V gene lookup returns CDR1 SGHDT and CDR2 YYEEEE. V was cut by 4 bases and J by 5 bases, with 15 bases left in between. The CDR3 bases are TGTGCCAGCAGCCCCTGGGGGGGCGGGACCGGGGAGCTGTTTTTT. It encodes CASSPWGGGTGELFF.

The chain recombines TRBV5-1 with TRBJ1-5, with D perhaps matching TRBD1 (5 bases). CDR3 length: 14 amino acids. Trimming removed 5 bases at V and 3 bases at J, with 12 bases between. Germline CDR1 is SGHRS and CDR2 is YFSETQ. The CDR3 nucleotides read TGCGCCAGCAGTGTCGCAGGGAACAATCAGCCCCAGCATTTT. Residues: CASSVAGNNQPQHF.

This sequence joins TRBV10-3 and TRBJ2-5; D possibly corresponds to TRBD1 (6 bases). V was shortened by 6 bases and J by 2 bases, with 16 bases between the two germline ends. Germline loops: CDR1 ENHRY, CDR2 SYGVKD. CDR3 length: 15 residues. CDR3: CAIRARDTGQETQYF. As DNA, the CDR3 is TGTGCCATCAGGGCCCGGGACACCGGACAAGAGACCCAGTACTTC.